These 22 T cell receptor beta chains originate from one sample sequenced in a study of CD4 T cells in relation to SARS-CoV-2 and coronaviruses. Their antigens remain unidentified. The method was immunoSEQ multiplex PCR; TCRdb's version includes in-frame clones alone and lacks a portion of them. In the table there are 41,000 or so clones, roughly 84% of which are singletons. The sequenced material came from naive CD4+ T cells from PBMCs, cultured in vitro. Described subset: naive CD4+ T cells isolated by negative enrichment. The receptors originated from an adult with COVID-19.

The sample holds a few counts of this clone. The rearrangement uses TRBV28 and TRBJ2-1; tentatively, D is TRBD1 (5 bases). The germline V gene encodes CDR1 MDHEN and CDR2 SYDVKM. V lost 4 bases and J 8 bases, leaving 15 bases between the germline ends. This CDR3 is built from 14 residues. In DNA form, the CDR3 reads TGTGCCAGCAGTTCACTCCTTCTAGGGGATGAGCAGTTCTTC. Protein sequence: CASSSLLLGDEQFF. Full variable domain (rest looked up from reference TRBV28 and TRBJ2-1): DVKVTQSSRYLVKRTGEKVFLECVQDMDHENMFWYRQDPGLGLRLIYFSYDVKMKEKGDIPEGYSVSREKKERFSLILESASTNQTSMYLCASSSLLLGDEQFFGPGTRLTVL.

This clone was found once. V gene TRBV28 combines with J gene TRBJ2-7; 10 bases are a match to TRBD1. The CDR3 covers 14 residues. With 5 bases clipped from V and 2 bases from J, the junction kept 3 bases outside the gene matches. CDR1 and CDR2 from the germline V gene are MDHEN and SYDVKM. DNA of the CDR3: TGTGCCAGCAGTCCCGGGACAGGGGCCTACGAGCAGTACTTC. It codes for CASSPGTGAYEQYF.

The J gene is TRBJ2-3, the V gene TRBV19, with 14 bases matching TRBD2. V lost 6 bases, J lost 8 bases, and 10 bases stayed unmatched. CDR1 is LNHDA, CDR2 SQIVND, per germline (reference sequence). The CDR3 totals 16 residues. The CDR3 DNA sequence: TGTGCCAGTAGCCGGGGACTAGCGGGAGTAGGAGGTACGCAGTATTTT. This gives the protein CASSRGLAGVGGTQYF. The variable domain in full, with the rest retrieved from reference TRBV19 and TRBJ2-3, is DGGITQSPKYLFRKEGQNVTLSCEQNLNHDAMYWYRQDPGQGLRLIYYSQIVNDFQKGDIAEGYSVSREKKESFPLTVTSAQKNPTAFYLCASSRGLAGVGGTQYFGPGTRLTVL.

The CDR3 loop reads CASSYLETQYF. The CDR3 DNA follows: TGTGCCAGCAGTTATCTGGAGACCCAGTACTTC. The chain joins TRBV6-5 to TRBJ2-5, with D uncertain. Trimming stripped 3 bases from V and 5 bases from J, with 4 bases between. The germline gives CDR1 MNHEY, CDR2 SVGAGI. The CDR3 totals 11 residues.

This chain links TRBV9 with TRBJ2-1, with 10 bases fitting TRBD2. CDR1 is SGDLS, CDR2 YYNGEE, per germline. J gave up 1 base and V 4 bases, and 5 bases lay outside the gene matches. This CDR3 comprises 16 residues. Written as DNA, the CDR3 is TGTGCCAGCAGCCCCCTAGCGGGAGAGTCCTACAATGAGCAGTTCTTC. This translates into CASSPLAGESYNEQFF.

The chain recombines TRBV2 with TRBJ2-2; 8 bases align to TRBD2. Germline assignment: CDR1 SNHLY and CDR2 FYNNEI. The CDR3 is 20 amino acids. The trim removed 6 bases at V and 8 bases at J, leaving 26 bases unmatched. CDR3 sequence: CASRMMVCNIVGTRVGELFF. The CDR3, as DNA: TGTGCCAGCAGGATGATGGTGTGTAACATTGTGGGGACTAGGGTTGGGGAGCTGTTTTTT.

This clone was counted once. The chain employs TRBV29-1 and TRBJ2-7; TRBD2 aligns across 7 bases. Looked up from germline, CDR1 is SQVTM and CDR2 is ANQGSEA. The length of the CDR3 is 15 residues. Trimming took 4 bases from V and 0 from J; bases not matched to a gene: 9. The CDR3 DNA is TGCAGCGTTGGACTTGGGGGGGGGAGCTCCTACGAGCAGTACTTC. Translation: CSVGLGGGSSYEQYF.

This clone came up a few times. The chain combines TRBV7-9 with TRBJ1-2, with D possibly TRBD1 on 5 matching bases. Germline V gives CDR1 SEHNR, CDR2 FQNEAQ (reference sequence). This CDR3 contains 12 residues. Between the trimmed V and J ends, which lost 6 bases and 2 bases, there was a span of 7 bases. The CDR3 DNA reads TGTGCCAGCAGTGCAGGGAACTATGGCTACACCTTC. Its translation is CASSAGNYGYTF.

The genes are TRBV3-1 (or the pseudogene TRBV3-2) and TRBJ2-3; TRBD2 agrees at 13 bases. Looked up from germline, CDR1 is LGHDT and CDR2 is YNNKEL (reference sequence). The CDR3 runs 16 residues. The junction had 14 bases not matched to a gene; V was cut back by 8 bases and J by 9 bases. The CDR3 loop reads CASQVGLAGTQDTQYF. As DNA, the CDR3 is TGTGCCAGCCAGGTGGGACTAGCGGGAACGCAGGACACGCAGTATTTT.

The rearrangement uses TRBV27 and TRBJ2-1; 14 bases are a match to TRBD2. The CDR3 runs 18 residues. Germline trimming cut 7 bases from V and 1 base from J; bases unmatched to any gene: 9. Germline-derived CDR1 and CDR2 are MNHEY and SMNVEV (reference sequence). CDR3 DNA: TGTGCCAGCACCCCACAAGGACTAGCGGGAGGATCCTACAATGAGCAGTTCTTC. Protein product: CASTPQGLAGGSYNEQFF.

This chain joins TRBV3-1 (or the pseudogene TRBV3-2) and TRBJ2-3; D remains unclear. Trimming cost V 2 bases and J 6 bases, with 3 bases left between them. This CDR3 contains 11 residues. From germline, CDR1 is LGHDT and CDR2 YNNKEL (reference sequence). The CDR3 DNA sequence: TGTGCCAGCAGCCAATCGGATACGCAGTATTTT. It specifies CASSQSDTQYF.

The V gene is TRBV4-2, the J gene TRBJ1-4; D is ambiguous. The germline CDR1 and CDR2 sequences are LGHNA and YNFKEQ. The CDR3 contains 14 residues. Trimming took 6 bases from V and 0 from J, leaving 8 bases between them. This CDR3 is CASSSGSTNEKLFF. The CDR3 region has the DNA TGTGCCAGCAGTTCGGGCTCAACTAATGAAAAACTGTTTTTT.

J is TRBJ1-1 and V is TRBV5-1; D not resolved. Germline V gene lookup returns CDR1 SGHRS and CDR2 YFSETQ. This CDR3 region has 15 residues. V was clipped by 0 bases and J by 0 bases, with 9 bases between them. The CDR3 DNA follows: TGCGCCAGCAGCTTGGTACATGTAATGAACACTGAAGCTTTCTTT. This translates into CASSLVHVMNTEAFF.

This chain links TRBV12-3 or TRBV12-4 with TRBJ2-7, with D unresolved. Trimming took 6 bases from V and 5 from J, leaving 8 bases between them. The CDR3 extends over 11 amino acids. In DNA form, the CDR3 reads TGTGCCAGCAGCCCCGCTAACGAGCAGTACTTC. Protein product: CASSPANEQYF.

The rearrangement uses TRBV6-5 and TRBJ2-5, with D possibly TRBD2 on 6 matching bases. V was shortened by 7 bases and J by 5 bases, with 20 bases between the two germline ends. Germline V gene sequence: CDR1 MNHEY, CDR2 SVGAGI. This CDR3 comprises 15 residues. The CDR3 is CASKEAGSRGETQYF. For the CDR3, the DNA is TGTGCCAGCAAAGAGGCTGGGAGCCGGGGGGAGACCCAGTACTTC.

This clone was seen a single time. The gene calls are TRBV19 and TRBJ2-3; 11 bases map to TRBD2. The V gene end was trimmed by 3 bases and the J gene end by 4 bases; junction bases not matched to a gene: 6. The CDR3 is 16 residues long. Germline V gene data show CDR1 as LNHDA and CDR2 as SQIVND (reference sequence). The CDR3 sequence: CASSIMGLAVADTQYF. The CDR3 nucleotides read TGTGCCAGTAGTATCATGGGACTAGCGGTGGCAGATACGCAGTATTTT. Full variable domain (rest looked up from reference TRBV19 and TRBJ2-3): DGGITQSPKYLFRKEGQNVTLSCEQNLNHDAMYWYRQDPGQGLRLIYYSQIVNDFQKGDIAEGYSVSREKKESFPLTVTSAQKNPTAFYLCASSIMGLAVADTQYFGPGTRLTVL.

The rearrangement links TRBV10-3 to TRBJ2-5; D is ambiguous. Trimming removed 9 bases from V and 5 bases from J, with 16 bases in between. Germline-derived CDR1 and CDR2 are ENHRY and SYGVKD. The CDR3 totals 13 residues. The CDR3, as DNA: TGTGCCATAGGCAAGGGCGTCGAGGAGACCCAGTACTTC. This sequence encodes CAIGKGVEETQYF.

The genes are TRBV7-3 and TRBJ2-3; 7 nucleotides agree with TRBD2. Trimming removed 6 bases from V and 5 bases from J; junction bases left unmatched: 8. Germline CDR1 reads SGHTA; CDR2 reads FQGTGA. The CDR3 is made up of 14 amino acids. The DNA for the CDR3 is TGTGCCAGCAGTCCTAGCGGCCAGGGAGATACGCAGTATTTT. This codes for CASSPSGQGDTQYF. Filled out from reference TRBV7-3 and TRBJ2-3, the complete variable domain reads GAGVSQTPSNKVTEKGKYVELRCDPISGHTALYWYRQSLGQGPEFLIYFQGTGAADDSGLPNDRFFAVRPEGSVSTLKIQRTERGDSAVYLCASSPSGQGDTQYFGPGTRLTVL.

The chain combines TRBV19 with TRBJ2-2; a possible D gene is TRBD2 (5 bases). Deletions cut 5 bases from V and 7 bases from J, with 8 bases between. Looked up from germline, CDR1 is LNHDA and CDR2 is SQIVND (reference sequence). This CDR3 is built from 12 residues. The CDR3 spells CASSLGVGELFF. Here the CDR3 DNA reads TGTGCCAGTAGTCTGGGAGTCGGGGAGCTGTTTTTT.

This chain joins TRBV29-1 and TRBJ2-1; D remains unclear. The germline CDR1 and CDR2 sequences are SQVTM and ANQGSEA. V was shortened by 8 bases and J by 7 bases, with 9 bases between the two germline ends. CDR3 size: 10 residues. CDR3 protein: CSSSGNEQFF. Here the CDR3 DNA reads TGCAGCAGCTCTGGGAATGAGCAGTTCTTC.

The chain recombines TRBV5-4 with TRBJ2-3; D not resolved. The germline V gene has CDR1 SGHNT and CDR2 YYREEE (reference sequence). Trimming removed 5 bases from V and 3 bases from J, with 10 bases in between. This CDR3 has 13 amino acids. The CDR3 here is CASRAGQTDTQYF. DNA of the CDR3: TGTGCCAGCAGAGCAGGCCAGACAGATACGCAGTATTTT.

The V call is TRBV7-8, the J call TRBJ2-7; the match to TRBD2 covers 8 bases. There are 15 residues in the CDR3. J lost 2 bases, V lost 3 bases, and 6 bases had no gene match. Per germline, CDR1 SGHVS and CDR2 FQNEAQ. This chain's CDR3 is CASSLDLAGTYEQYF. The DNA of the CDR3 is TGTGCCAGCAGCTTGGATCTAGCGGGTACCTACGAGCAGTACTTC.